The 26 T cell receptor beta chains reported below all come from one sample, sequenced in a study of blood T cell repertoires in COVID-19. The method was immunoSEQ multiplex PCR; TCRdb's version includes in-frame clones alone and lacks a portion of them. In the table there are roughly 140,000 clones, 70% to 90% of which are singletons. Sequenced: peripheral blood. All receptors derive from a human donor in a cohort sampled during active COVID-19.

The chain couples TRBV3-1 (or the pseudogene TRBV3-2) to TRBJ2-7, with TRBD1 matching 7 bases. CDR3 size: 13 residues. Per the germline V gene, CDR1 is LGHDT and CDR2 is YNNKEL (reference sequence). The J segment lost 2 bases and the V segment lost 2 bases, leaving 0 bases of the junction unmatched. The DNA for the CDR3 is TGTGCCAGCAGCCAAACAGGGGCCTACGAGCAGTACTTC. Translating gives CASSQTGAYEQYF.

The V call is TRBV2, the J call TRBJ1-1; 7 nucleotides align to TRBD1. The ends lost 3 bases at V and 6 bases at J; junction bases unmatched: 10. Germline CDR1 is SNHLY and CDR2 is FYNNEI. The CDR3 has 15 amino acids. The CDR3 nucleotides are TGTGCCAGCAGTGAGAGGGGGAGACAGGGCGCTGAAGCTTTCTTT. This translates into CASSERGRQGAEAFF.

The chain combines TRBV7-2 with TRBJ1-2; 7 bases match TRBD1. Germline values: CDR1 SGHTA, CDR2 FQGNSA. The CDR3 covers 14 residues. V lost 2 bases to trimming and J lost 4 bases; unmatched junction nucleotides: 4. The CDR3 reads CASSLYRGGYGYTF. CDR3 DNA: TGTGCCAGCAGCTTATACAGGGGAGGCTATGGCTACACCTTC.

The genes are TRBV7-9 and TRBJ1-1, with a possible D match to TRBD1 (5 bases). Germline CDR1 reads SEHNR; CDR2 reads FQNEAQ (reference sequence). The CDR3 is 13 amino acids. Trimming cost V 6 bases and J 4 bases, with 12 bases left between them. The CDR3, as DNA: TGTGCCAGCAGGCTCAGGGAGGGCACTGAAGCTTTCTTT. Translating gives CASRLREGTEAFF. Variable domain in full (rest from reference TRBV7-9 and TRBJ1-1): DTGVSQNPRHKITKRGQNVTFRCDPISEHNRLYWYRQTLGQGPEFLTYFQNEAQLEKSRLLSDRFSAERPKGSFSTLEIQRTEQGDSAMYLCASRLREGTEAFFGQGTRLTVV.

CDR3 sequence: CALGGRQTYEQYF. In nucleotides, the CDR3 is TGTGCCTTGGGGGGCCGACAGACCTACGAGCAGTACTTC. The rearrangement joins TRBV30 to TRBJ2-7; D is perhaps TRBD1 or TRBD2 (6 bases each). The CDR3 loop spans 13 amino acids. CDR1 is GTSNPN and CDR2 is SVGIG in the germline V gene (reference sequence). The V gene lost 7 bases and the J gene lost 2 bases, with 15 bases spanning the gap.

The chain couples TRBV15 to TRBJ2-7; 8 positions match TRBD1. V lost 3 bases and J lost 5; bases outside the gene matches: 6. Germline CDR1 and CDR2: LNHNV and YYDKDF (reference sequence). The CDR3 contains 14 residues. The CDR3 coding sequence is TGTGCCACCAGCAGTTACCAGGGGGCCAACGAGCAGTACTTC. As protein: CATSSYQGANEQYF.

The chain carries TRBV7-9 and TRBJ1-4; 9 nucleotides align to TRBD1. The CDR3 totals 14 residues. V gave up 4 bases and J gave up 8 bases; unmatched junction bases: 5. Per the germline V gene, CDR1 is SEHNR and CDR2 is FQNEAQ (reference sequence). CDR3 protein: CASSYGTGTEKLFF. DNA of the CDR3: TGTGCCAGCAGCTACGGGACAGGGACCGAAAAACTGTTTTTT.

The chain recombines TRBV11-1 with TRBJ1-2; D may be TRBD1 (6 bases). Germline V lookup: CDR1 SGHAT, CDR2 FQDESV (reference sequence). The CDR3 covers 12 residues. Trimming removed 4 bases at V and 8 bases at J, with 11 bases between. The CDR3 DNA reads TGTGCCAGCAGCTCTACAGGGTGGGGCTACACCTTC. Its translation: CASSSTGWGYTF. The complete variable domain, with remaining parts taken from reference TRBV11-1 and TRBJ1-2, reads EAEVAQSPRYKITEKSQAVAFWCDPISGHATLYWYRQILGQGPELLVQFQDESVVDDSQLPKDRFSAERLKGVDSTLKIQPAELGDSAMYLCASSSTGWGYTFGSGTRLTVV.

The chain employs TRBV7-8 and TRBJ1-3; D call uncertain. The CDR3 sequence is 17 residues long. Germline V gives CDR1 SGHVS, CDR2 FQNEAQ. The ends were cut back, 2 bases at V and 0 bases at J, with 14 bases in the middle. This CDR3 reads CASSLRLAAASGNTIYF. Written as DNA, the CDR3 is TGTGCCAGCAGCTTAAGATTGGCGGCAGCCTCTGGAAACACCATATATTTT.

To note about this clone: Sequence at one end of the junction differs from germline and may be a read error. The rearrangement joins TRBV5-1 to TRBJ2-5, with no clear D. Per the germline V gene, CDR1 is SGHRS and CDR2 is YFSETQ. CDR3 length equals 12 residues. CDR3 sequence (DNA): TGCGCCAGCAGACCAGGCCAAGGGACCCAGTACTTC. Amino acids: CASRPGQGTQYF.

The rearrangement links TRBV19 to TRBJ1-2; TRBD1 matches 9 bases. Germline values: CDR1 LNHDA, CDR2 SQIVND (reference sequence). This CDR3 has 16 residues. The V and J ends lost 2 bases and 6 bases, in that order; junction bases with no gene match: 10. CDR3 amino acids: CASSIKGPGTGNGYTF. DNA for the CDR3: TGTGCCAGTAGTATAAAGGGGCCCGGGACAGGGAATGGCTACACCTTC.

V gene TRBV5-1 combines with J gene TRBJ2-1, with unresolved D. This CDR3 contains 13 residues. V lost 4 bases to trimming and J lost 6 bases, with 11 bases between them. CDR1 is SGHRS, CDR2 YFSETQ, per germline. CDR3 nucleotide sequence: TGCGCCAGCAGCGAAACTTCTCGCAATGAGCAGTTCTTC. This sequence encodes CASSETSRNEQFF.

This chain links TRBV12-3 or TRBV12-4 with TRBJ2-2; D not certain. Trimming shortened V by 5 bases and J by 5 bases, and 9 bases separated the two germline ends. CDR3 length: 13 residues. For the CDR3, the DNA is TGTGCCAGCAGTGTGGTCGGGACCGGGGAGCTGTTTTTT. This encodes CASSVVGTGELFF.

CDR3 in DNA: TGTGCCAGCAGCCGGGACAGGGCTAACTATGGCTACACCTTC. Encoded protein: CASSRDRANYGYTF. The genes are TRBV6-5 and TRBJ1-2, with 9 bases matching TRBD1. V gave up 6 bases and J gave up 0 bases; unmatched junction bases: 2. The CDR3 sequence is 14 residues long. Per germline, CDR1 MNHEY and CDR2 SVGAGI.

By sample fraction, this clone is medium-sized (0.01 to 0.1%). The chain carries TRBV27 and TRBJ1-1; 7 nucleotides line up with TRBD1. The J segment lost 6 bases and the V segment lost 5 bases, leaving 6 bases of the junction unmatched. The germline CDR1 and CDR2 sequences are MNHEY and SMNVEV (reference sequence). CDR3 length: 13 residues. CDR3 in amino acids: CASSPTGWAEAFF. The CDR3 coding sequence is TGTGCCAGCAGTCCGACAGGGTGGGCTGAAGCTTTCTTT.

The chain joins TRBV19 to TRBJ1-1, with 7 bases lining up with TRBD1. The germline V gene has CDR1 LNHDA and CDR2 SQIVND (reference sequence). V was clipped by 10 bases and J by 7 bases; unmatched bases: 9. The CDR3 runs 12 residues. The DNA of the CDR3 is TGTGCCACCCTGGACAGGCGTTTTGAAGCTTTCTTT. Translating it yields CATLDRRFEAFF.

This clone was detected once. The rearrangement joins TRBV30 to TRBJ2-1, with 7 bases matching TRBD2. J lost 10 bases, V lost 1 base, and 4 bases had no gene match. Per germline, CDR1 GTSNPN and CDR2 SVGIG (reference sequence). The CDR3 consists of 12 residues. The CDR3 sequence is CAWSGPAGEQFF. CDR3 sequence (DNA): TGTGCCTGGAGTGGACCAGCGGGAGAGCAGTTCTTC.

V is TRBV15 and J is TRBJ1-5; the D is unclear. V shed 0 bases and J shed 0 bases, with 15 bases lying between them. This CDR3 is built from 18 residues. CDR1 LNHNV and CDR2 YYDKDF come from the germline V gene (reference sequence). The CDR3 nucleotides read TGTGCCACCAGCAGAGATCGGGAAGGCCGGTATAGCAATCAGCCCCAGCATTTT. It encodes CATSRDREGRYSNQPQHF.

The chain couples TRBV30 to TRBJ1-4; D uncertain. The V gene's germline CDR1 is GTSNPN and CDR2 SVGIG (reference sequence). V lost 0 bases, J lost 5 bases, and 7 bases lay in between. The CDR3 is 13 amino acids. CDR3 DNA sequence: TGTGCCTGGAGTGTATCCCTGAATGAAAAACTGTTTTTT. Residues: CAWSVSLNEKLFF.

This rearrangement joins TRBV2 to TRBJ1-6; D call uncertain. The V and J ends lost 7 bases and 5 bases respectively, with 12 bases between them. The CDR3 runs to 14 residues. Germline CDR1 SNHLY, CDR2 FYNNEI. For the CDR3, the DNA is TGTGCCAGCAAGCAGTTGAGGGATAATTCACCCCTCCACTTT. It specifies CASKQLRDNSPLHF.

The gene calls are TRBV3-1 (or the pseudogene TRBV3-2) and TRBJ1-2; D call uncertain. V shed 1 base and J shed 3 bases, with 21 bases lying between them. This CDR3 has 18 residues. Per germline, CDR1 LGHDT and CDR2 YNNKEL (reference sequence). The CDR3 bases are TGTGCCAGCAGCCAAGCCCCCTTAGACATATCGTTGGACTATGGCTACACCTTC. Amino acids: CASSQAPLDISLDYGYTF.

This chain links TRBV2 with TRBJ1-2; D unclear. The CDR3 loop spans 13 amino acids. V lost 2 bases to trimming and J lost 5 bases, with 9 bases between them. The germline CDR1 and CDR2 sequences are SNHLY and FYNNEI. The CDR3: CASSERALYGYTF. CDR3 nucleotides: TGTGCCAGCAGTGAACGTGCACTATATGGCTACACCTTC. Drawing the rest from reference TRBV2 and TRBJ1-2, the complete variable domain is EPEVTQTPSHQVTQMGQEVILRCVPISNHLYFYWYRQILGQKVEFLVSFYNNEISEKSEIFDDQFSVERPDGSNFTLKIRSTKLEDSAMYFCASSERALYGYTFGSGTRLTVV.

The rearrangement links TRBV19 to TRBJ1-4; 9 positions match TRBD1. Trimming cost V 3 bases and J 1 base; bases outside gene matches: 6. Germline loops: CDR1 LNHDA, CDR2 SQIVND (reference sequence). The CDR3 covers 17 residues. The CDR3 DNA reads as TGTGCCAGTAGTATGGACCCGACAGGGGGAACTAATGAAAAACTGTTTTTT. Its translation: CASSMDPTGGTNEKLFF.

The rearrangement joins TRBV19 to TRBJ1-5, with D possibly matching TRBD1 (6 bases). The germline gives CDR1 LNHDA, CDR2 SQIVND (reference sequence). The V end lost 2 bases, the J end lost 2 bases, and 19 bases lay between the germline ends. The CDR3 is 18 amino acids. The CDR3 sequence is CASSILSRTVTRNQPQHF. As DNA, the CDR3 is TGTGCCAGTAGTATATTATCCCGGACAGTTACCCGCAATCAGCCCCAGCATTTT.

The chain employs TRBV4-1 and TRBJ1-5; 11 bases fit TRBD1. The CDR3 extends over 16 amino acids. J was trimmed by 3 bases and V by 1 base; bases with no gene match: 2. CDR1 is MGHRA, CDR2 YSYEKL, per germline. This CDR3 reads CASSQAGQGANQPQHF. CDR3 in DNA: TGCGCCAGCAGCCAAGCAGGACAGGGGGCCAATCAGCCCCAGCATTTT.

This chain joins TRBV11-2 and TRBJ2-7; 8 bases are shared with TRBD2. Germline V gene data show CDR1 as SGHAT and CDR2 as FQNNGV. V lost 0 bases and J lost 5; bases outside the gene matches: 3. The CDR3 consists of 14 residues. The DNA for the CDR3 is TGTGCCAGCAGCTTAGAGGGACTAGTAAACGAGCAGTACTTC. This encodes CASSLEGLVNEQYF.